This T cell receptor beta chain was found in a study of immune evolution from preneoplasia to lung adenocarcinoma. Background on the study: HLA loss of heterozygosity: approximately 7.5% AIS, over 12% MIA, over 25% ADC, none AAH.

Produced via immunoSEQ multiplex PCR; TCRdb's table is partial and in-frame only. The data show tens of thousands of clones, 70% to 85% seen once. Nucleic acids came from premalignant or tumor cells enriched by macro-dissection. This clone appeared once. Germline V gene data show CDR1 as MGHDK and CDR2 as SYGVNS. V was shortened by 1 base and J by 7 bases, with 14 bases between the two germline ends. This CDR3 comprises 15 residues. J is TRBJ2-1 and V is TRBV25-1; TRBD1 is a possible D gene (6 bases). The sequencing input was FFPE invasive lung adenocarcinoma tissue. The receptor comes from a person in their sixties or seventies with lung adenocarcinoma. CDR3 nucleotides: TGTGCCAGCAGTGAATTACCAGGGGTAATAAATGAGCAGTTCTTC. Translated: CASSELPGVINEQFF. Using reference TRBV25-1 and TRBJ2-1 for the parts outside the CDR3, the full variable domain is EADIYQTPRYLVIGTGKKITLECSQTMGHDKMYWYQQDPGMELHLIHYSYGVNSTEKGDLSSESTVSRIRTEHFPLTLESARPSHTSQYLCASSELPGVINEQFFGPGTRLTVL.